A single T cell receptor beta chain is shown here with its context. The junction does not match germline at one end; this may be a read error. These data come from a study of tumor-infiltrating lymphocytes in primary liver carcinoma. Starting material of 500 to 600 ng total RNA yielded TCR beta cDNA via a constant-region primer. Three-round nested multiplex PCR performed with slightly modified ARM-PCR produced the TCR beta libraries. Two initial PCR rounds of around 10 cycles each paired TRBV1-TRBV30 forward primers with a C-beta reverse primer. TCRdb reprocessed the multiplex PCR reads via MiXCR and lists one record per CDR3 protein. The repertoire has around 120,000 distinct CDR3 sequences, 60% to 70% of them found once; the top ten carry roughly 8.8%. DNA and RNA were both co-extracted from approximately 22-30 mg of bulk tissue that had not been sorted. Germline CDR1 and CDR2: SGHAT and FQNNGV. The CDR3 has 17 amino acids.

Sample: liver tumor tissue from sampling region 1. Subset in this sample: tumor region T1, superior pole. This sequence was found in a woman in her sixties with primary liver carcinoma and hepatitis B virus infection. The V and J genes are TRBV11-2 and TRBJ2-3, with a weak D call TRBD2 (5 bases). The CDR3 coding sequence is TGTGCCAGCAGCTTAGAGGGAGCGGTAGGGATCACAGATACGCAGTACTTT. It translates to CASSLEGAVGITDTQYF.